The 27 T cell receptor beta chains below all came from one sample that was sequenced in a study of control samples from healthy donors and cancer patients. Profiling relied on immunoSEQ multiplex PCR, and the TCRdb table lists in-frame clones only, not all of them. The sample shows roughly 160,000 clones, roughly 88% of them seen only once. The sequencing sample was made of blood. The receptors derive from a woman aged 30 to 39 in good health.

The V and J genes are TRBV5-6 and TRBJ1-5, with 8 bases aligning to TRBD1. This CDR3 is 15 amino acids long. Unmatched junction bases numbered 5, after V lost 3 bases and J lost 3 bases. Germline CDR1 and CDR2: SGHDT and YYEEEE. CDR3 DNA: TGTGCCAGCAGCTCGACAGGGGCGTACAATCAGCCCCAGCATTTT. This sequence encodes CASSSTGAYNQPQHF.

The chain employs TRBV7-2 and TRBJ2-7; the match to TRBD2 covers 8 bases. CDR1 and CDR2 from the germline V gene are SGHTA and FQGNSA. The CDR3 extends over 13 amino acids. With V trimmed by 3 bases and J by 7 bases, 5 bases remained unmatched. The CDR3 coding sequence is TGTGCCAGCAGCTTCGGCGGGAGGCGAGAGCAGTACTTC. Translating gives CASSFGGRREQYF.

The gene calls are TRBV3-1 (or the pseudogene TRBV3-2) and TRBJ2-1; D is ambiguous. The ends were cut back, 0 bases at V and 6 bases at J, with 9 bases in the middle. This CDR3 has 14 amino acids. The germline V gene has CDR1 LGHDT and CDR2 YNNKEL (reference sequence). CDR3 region: CASSQEQPGNEQFF. The CDR3 nucleotides read TGTGCCAGCAGCCAAGAACAGCCGGGCAATGAGCAGTTCTTC.

The V call is TRBV30, the J call TRBJ1-2; no definite D call. Trimming stripped 2 bases from V and 8 bases from J, with 12 bases between. The CDR3 has 12 residues. The germline CDR1 and CDR2 sequences are GTSNPN and SVGIG (reference sequence). CDR3 in amino acids: CAWSMGSGGYTF. In DNA form, the CDR3 reads TGTGCCTGGAGTATGGGGAGTGGGGGCTACACCTTC.

J is TRBJ1-5 and V is TRBV2; perhaps TRBD1 as D (6 bases). There are 14 residues in the CDR3. V was pared by 3 bases and J by 1 base, with 7 bases between. From germline, CDR1 is SNHLY and CDR2 FYNNEI. The CDR3 is CASSEQGSNQPQHF. CDR3 DNA: TGTGCCAGCAGTGAGCAGGGGAGCAATCAGCCCCAGCATTTT.

The chain recombines TRBV6-5 with TRBJ1-1, with D uncertain. The CDR3 totals 15 residues. V lost 2 bases and J 1 base, leaving 11 bases between the germline ends. The V gene's germline CDR1 is MNHEY and CDR2 SVGAGI. The CDR3 region is CASSYNRRANTEAFF. Written as DNA, the CDR3 is TGTGCCAGCAGTTACAACCGTCGGGCGAACACTGAAGCTTTCTTT.

CDR3 in DNA: TGTGCCAGCAGCTTAGCGGTGGTTACCTACGAGCAGTACTTC. Amino acid sequence: CASSLAVVTYEQYF. The V call is TRBV11-1, the J call TRBJ2-7; D gene uncertain. This CDR3 is built from 14 residues. Trimming removed 0 bases from V and 2 bases from J, with 8 bases in between. Per germline, CDR1 SGHAT and CDR2 FQDESV (reference sequence).

The V gene is TRBV6-5, the J gene TRBJ1-1, with 8 bases matching TRBD1. Germline V gene data show CDR1 as MNHEY and CDR2 as SVGAGI. This CDR3 is built from 14 residues. The junction had 3 bases not matched to a gene; V was cut back by 6 bases and J by 0 bases. This CDR3 reads CASRGQVLNTEAFF. As DNA, the CDR3 is TGTGCCAGCAGGGGACAGGTATTGAACACTGAAGCTTTCTTT.

This chain connects TRBV5-8 to TRBJ2-7; 9 bases are shared with TRBD2. The CDR3 is 15 residues long. Germline V gene lookup returns CDR1 SGHTS and CDR2 YDEGEE. The V gene end was trimmed by 3 bases and the J gene end by 3 bases; junction bases not matched to a gene: 7. In DNA, the CDR3 is TGTGCCAGCAGCTCCCGACTAGCGGTCAACTACGAGCAGTACTTC. The encoded protein is CASSSRLAVNYEQYF.

This clone was seen only once. The chain is built from TRBV7-8 and TRBJ1-2, with 10 nucleotides matching TRBD1. CDR1 is SGHVS and CDR2 is FQNEAQ in the germline V gene. The V and J ends lost 7 bases and 4 bases, in that order; junction bases with no gene match: 12. This CDR3 spans 16 amino acids. Here the CDR3 DNA reads TGTGCCAGCACCCTTTCCGGGACAGGGGTAGGCTATGGCTACACCTTC. Translated: CASTLSGTGVGYGYTF.

The V and J genes are TRBV7-9 and TRBJ1-4; no clear D. Germline loops: CDR1 SEHNR, CDR2 FQNEAQ (reference sequence). Trimming took 4 bases from V and 5 from J, leaving 17 bases between them. The CDR3 consists of 16 residues. The CDR3: CASSSRKPDRNEKLFF. The CDR3, as DNA: TGTGCCAGCAGCTCCCGGAAACCGGACCGAAATGAAAAACTGTTTTTT.

CDR3 loop: CAISPGGNTGELFF. In nucleotides, the CDR3 is TGTGCCATCAGCCCCGGGGGGAACACCGGGGAGCTGTTTTTT. The rearrangement joins TRBV10-3 to TRBJ2-2; possibly TRBD2 for D (6 bases). V shed 6 bases and J shed 1 base, with 9 bases lying between them. The CDR3 sequence is 14 residues long. CDR1 and CDR2 (germline): ENHRY, SYGVKD.

This clone has just a few counts. J is TRBJ1-1 and V is TRBV11-2; a weak D match, TRBD1 (6 bases). CDR3 length: 16 amino acids. Germline CDR1 reads SGHAT; CDR2 reads FQNNGV. V dropped 5 bases and J dropped 3 bases, with 19 bases sitting between them. CDR3 DNA sequence: TGTGCCAGCAGCCCGGGGGCCCGGGTGGGGGACACTGAAGCTTTCTTT. Translated, it gives CASSPGARVGDTEAFF.

The CDR3 protein is CASSLGNGGGDTQYF. The CDR3 DNA sequence: TGTGCCAGCAGCTTAGGGAACGGGGGTGGAGATACGCAGTATTTT. The chain uses TRBV7-9 and TRBJ2-3; D is possibly TRBD2 (6 bases). CDR1 is SEHNR, CDR2 FQNEAQ, per germline (reference sequence). CDR3 size: 15 residues. V lost 1 base to trimming and J lost 5 bases, with 13 bases between them.

The V gene is TRBV20-1, the J gene TRBJ1-5; unclear D gene. There are 15 residues in the CDR3. Trimming took 3 bases from V and 7 from J, leaving 19 bases between them. Germline V gene lookup returns CDR1 DFQATT and CDR2 SNEGSKA (reference sequence). In DNA, the CDR3 is TGCAGTGCTAGTACACGGCCGGACGTCGGCCAGCCCCAGCATTTT. Its protein product is CSASTRPDVGQPQHF.

This clone appeared a single time. This sequence joins TRBV28 and TRBJ2-1; TRBD1 matches at 9 bases. With V trimmed by 6 bases and J by 3 bases, 3 bases remained unmatched. Germline loops: CDR1 MDHEN, CDR2 SYDVKM. CDR3 length equals 14 residues. The CDR3 DNA sequence: TGTGCCAGCAGCGGGACAGGGCTCTACAATGAGCAGTTCTTC. It encodes CASSGTGLYNEQFF.

This chain connects TRBV2 to TRBJ1-4; the D is unclear. The V end lost 6 bases, the J end lost 0 bases, and 8 bases lay between the germline ends. Germline V gives CDR1 SNHLY, CDR2 FYNNEI. The CDR3 consists of 14 residues. The CDR3 loop reads CASRPDATNEKLFF. The CDR3 bases are TGTGCCAGCAGACCCGATGCAACTAATGAAAAACTGTTTTTT. Full variable domain (rest looked up from reference TRBV2 and TRBJ1-4): EPEVTQTPSHQVTQMGQEVILRCVPISNHLYFYWYRQILGQKVEFLVSFYNNEISEKSEIFDDQFSVERPDGSNFTLKIRSTKLEDSAMYFCASRPDATNEKLFFGSGTQLSVL.

V is TRBV19 and J is TRBJ1-5; TRBD1 matches 7 bases. Trimming cost V 7 bases and J 2 bases; bases outside gene matches: 2. The length of the CDR3 is 13 residues. Per germline, CDR1 LNHDA and CDR2 SQIVND (reference sequence). CDR3 sequence (DNA): TGTGCCAGTACCGGGACAGGCAATCAGCCCCAGCATTTT. It is translated as CASTGTGNQPQHF.

CDR3: CASSTRAGAHNEQFF. The CDR3 coding sequence is TGTGCCAGCAGCACGCGGGCAGGCGCCCACAATGAGCAGTTCTTC. The V and J genes are TRBV27 and TRBJ2-1, with D tentatively TRBD2 (5 bases). This CDR3 is built from 15 residues. Per germline, CDR1 MNHEY and CDR2 SMNVEV (reference sequence). Trimming stripped 6 bases from V and 5 bases from J, with 17 bases between.

The CDR3, as DNA: TGTGCCAGCAGCCCTACCCGGGAAAATGTGGGGCAGTTCTTC. This codes for CASSPTRENVGQFF. This chain links TRBV11-3 with TRBJ2-1; a weak D match, TRBD2 (5 bases). V shed 5 bases and J shed 12 bases, with 20 bases lying between them. The germline gives CDR1 SGHNT, CDR2 YENEEA. This CDR3 has 14 residues.

The chain is built from TRBV14 and TRBJ2-3; possible D gene TRBD1, 6 bases. The CDR3 totals 14 residues. Trimming cost V 4 bases and J 1 base, with 9 bases left between them. The germline V gene has CDR1 SGHDN and CDR2 FVKESK. CDR3 nucleotide sequence: TGTGCCAGCAGCCCCCAGGGGCGCACAGATACGCAGTATTTT. Protein product: CASSPQGRTDTQYF.

The genes are TRBV19 and TRBJ2-7, with 11 bases lining up with TRBD2. Germline V gives CDR1 LNHDA, CDR2 SQIVND (reference sequence). This CDR3 has 15 residues. Losses at the gene ends were 3 bases for V and 7 bases for J; bases not matched to a gene: 8. The CDR3 loop is CASSITSGSSREQYF. The CDR3 DNA is TGTGCCAGTAGTATCACTAGCGGGAGTTCTAGAGAGCAGTACTTC.

The chain combines TRBV30 with TRBJ2-5, with D tentatively TRBD1 (5 bases). Trimming shortened V by 5 bases and J by 3 bases, and 10 bases separated the two germline ends. This CDR3 contains 12 residues. The germline V gene has CDR1 GTSNPN and CDR2 SVGIG (reference sequence). The CDR3 is CAWSQVKETQYF. The CDR3 DNA is TGTGCCTGGTCACAGGTTAAAGAGACCCAGTACTTC.

J is TRBJ1-2 and V is TRBV29-1; 9 bases map to TRBD1. V was clipped by 6 bases and J by 4 bases; unmatched bases: 6. Germline V gene data show CDR1 as SQVTM and CDR2 as ANQGSEA. The CDR3 spans 13 residues. CDR3: CSVRTGDIYGYTF. CDR3 DNA: TGCAGCGTAAGGACAGGGGATATCTATGGCTACACCTTC.

The chain links TRBV28 to TRBJ1-3; no clear D gene. The CDR3 is made up of 15 amino acids. V lost 11 bases and J lost 1, with 18 bases in between. CDR1 MDHEN and CDR2 SYDVKM come from the germline V gene. CDR3 nucleotides: TGTGCCGGAGGGCCGGGGTCGCTATCTGGAAACACCATATATTTT. Translated, it gives CAGGPGSLSGNTIYF.

J is TRBJ1-3 and V is TRBV6-5; no clear D gene. From germline, CDR1 is MNHEY and CDR2 SVGAGI. The CDR3 covers 14 residues. With 6 bases removed from V and 2 bases from J, the gap between germline ends came to 11 bases. CDR3: CASRAGGAGNTIYF. The CDR3 DNA follows: TGTGCCAGCAGAGCCGGCGGGGCTGGAAACACCATATATTTT.

This clone was picked up one time. V and J are TRBV12-3 or TRBV12-4 and TRBJ2-1, with D uncertain. V shed 6 bases and J shed 6 bases, with 12 bases lying between them. There are 13 residues in the CDR3. The CDR3 loop is CASSLNPLNEQFF. Here the CDR3 DNA reads TGTGCCAGCAGCCTAAATCCCCTCAATGAGCAGTTCTTC.